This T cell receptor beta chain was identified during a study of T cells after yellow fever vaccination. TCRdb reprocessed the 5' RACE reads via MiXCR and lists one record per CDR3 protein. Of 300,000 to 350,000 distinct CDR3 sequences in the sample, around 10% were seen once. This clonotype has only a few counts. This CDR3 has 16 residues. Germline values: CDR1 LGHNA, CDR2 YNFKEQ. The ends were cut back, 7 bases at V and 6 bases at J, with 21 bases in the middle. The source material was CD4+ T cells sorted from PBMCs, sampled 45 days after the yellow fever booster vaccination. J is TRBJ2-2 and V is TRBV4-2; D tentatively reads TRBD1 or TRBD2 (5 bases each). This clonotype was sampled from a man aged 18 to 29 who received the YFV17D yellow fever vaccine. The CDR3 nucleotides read TGTGCCAGCACGGACTTAGACAGCGGAACACCCGGGGAGCTGTTTTTT. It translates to CASTDLDSGTPGELFF.